This T cell receptor beta chain was recorded in a study of long-term antiretroviral therapy in people with HIV (dated by TCRdb to between 2021 and 2024). A note on the overall study: Collection of the earliest samples took place about a decade ahead of the 2015 WHO recommendation for immediate ART, at a time when ART was typically delayed until CD4 counts fell. A retrospective serial study tested whether ART initiation and durable HIV suppression were associated with changes in peripheral blood TRB repertoire composition and diversity. The cohort contributed fewer than 200 cryopreserved PBMC samples from 30 to 35 adults with confirmed HIV infection, collected serially over a mean of about six years (range 1-12). About 40% of the 30 participants with HIV were female. No cross-contamination during QIAcube processing was shown when test extractions of a monoclonal T-cell line were performed alongside 33 polyclonal samples. Here is what the overall study found, with its caveats: Inferences about post-ART repertoire changes are limited because no data were available on ART adherence, viral resistance or therapy changes. At every time point, the repertoire was dominated by expanded TRB clones first identified before ART initiation, although this dominance fluctuated and, in many PLHIV, declined after ART. Samples dated from 2004 to 2017, and the ART regimens used may be less effective than current ones. ART initiation was associated with a significant increase in TRB diversity, but diversity stayed significantly below transplant donor controls even after long-term ART. Because pre-ART samples had limited cell numbers, profiling was done on unsorted PBMC rather than on sorted CD4+ and CD8+ T cells. Since PBMC availability was limited, sequencing covered only the TCR beta chain, with no alpha chain pairing. Compared with controls, HIV repertoires had narrower CDR3 length ranges, and the network structure pointed to an antigen-experienced repertoire that shifted only slightly toward naive after ART.

The immunoSEQ hsTCRB v3.0 assay was used at survey level resolution to sequence the TRB variable region. A depth of roughly 35,000-55,000 T-cell genomes per sample was targeted for TRB sequencing. TRB libraries were pooled and sequenced on an Illumina MiSeq using a v3 150-cycle kit. The original pipeline was this. Analysis of repertoires was carried out in R inside a reproducible Nextflow workflow spanning QC, data transformation and analysis. LymphoSeq2, an R package for exploring AIRR-Seq data, was used to implement custom analyses. A few samples yielding fewer than 5000 total TRB sequences were excluded, leaving approximately 200 analyzed HIV repertoires. Of the roughly 190 retained HIV repertoires, 55 to 60 were collected before and 120 to 130 after ART initiation. Repertoires were downsampled to 5000 TRB nucleotide sequences, and summary statistics were averaged over 100 downsampling iterations. TRB sequences were retained for analysis only if CDR3 regions of at least seven amino acids were present. Diversity was measured with a Shannon entropy-derived clonality score and the Gini coefficient. Repertoire networks linked the top 5000 CDR3 amino acid sequences whenever two sequences differed by an edit distance of one. For TRB CDR3 amino acid sequences, GLIPH2 was used to predict antigen specificity groups and MHC restriction. CDR3 amino acid sequences were matched against VDJdb and McPAS-TCR to flag known CMV, EBV, HIV or tissue antigen associations. Pre-ART, post-ART and control groups were compared with Wilcoxon signed-rank tests and Holm-Bonferroni correction. The clones in this table, taken by TCRdb from immuneACCESS, are in-frame only. Not every clone is retained; where verified, under half of the shortfall comes from an unresolved V gene, and the cause of the rest is unknown. V, J and clone size reflect that table, while D and trimming were determined from the DNA. For this sample there are roughly 39,000 clones; less than 90% appear just once. The ten largest clones capture 3.9% of the sample.

Between the V and J ends, shortened by 3 bases and 3 bases respectively, the junction contains 13 bases. CDR1 and CDR2 were assigned from the germline V gene as WSHSY and SAAADI. Its CDR3 holds 15 amino acids, cysteine through phenylalanine. Only the CDR3 DNA is retained, 45 bases long and in frame from the first base. To be included, a participant needed at least one PBMC sample from before ART initiation plus at least two post-ART samples. All participants with HIV were treated in the United States of America. Before DNA extraction, cryopreserved samples of about 0.9-10 million PBMC were thawed and then washed. At the time of the earliest PBMC sample, participants with HIV were aged between about 20 and 55 years. PBMC samples from each participant spanned 1-4 timepoints before ART initiation and 2-8 timepoints after ART initiation, with a median of 7 samples. Serial HIV viral load, CD4+ T-cell count, ART history and demographic data were obtained for every participant. A Qiagen kit on a QIAcube was used to extract genomic DNA from unsorted PBMC, with samples processed in batches of 12.

Note on this clone: Its antigen is unknown. There are no base qualities to consult, and no much larger clone falls within one base.

This receptor was obtained from a young woman with HIV. The sequencing here drew on unsorted PBMCs, taken just before starting antiretroviral therapy. This chain joins TRBV10-2 to TRBJ2-3; a tentative D call is TRBD2 (6 bases match). Here the CDR3 is given as CASSEGGVVTDTQYF. The DNA sequence follows: TGCGCCAGCAGTGAAGGAGGGGTTGTAACAGATACGCAGTATTTT.